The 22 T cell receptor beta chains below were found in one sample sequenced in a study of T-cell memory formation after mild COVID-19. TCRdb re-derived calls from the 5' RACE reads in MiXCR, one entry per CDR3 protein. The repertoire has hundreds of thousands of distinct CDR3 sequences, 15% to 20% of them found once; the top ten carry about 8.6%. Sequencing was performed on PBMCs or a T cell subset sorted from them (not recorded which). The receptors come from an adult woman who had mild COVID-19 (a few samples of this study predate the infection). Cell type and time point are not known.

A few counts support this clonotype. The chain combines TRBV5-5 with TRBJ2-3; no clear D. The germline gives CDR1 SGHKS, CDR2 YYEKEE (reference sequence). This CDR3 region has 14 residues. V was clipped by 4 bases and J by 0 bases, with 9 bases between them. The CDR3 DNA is TGTGCCAGCAGCCTCAGCTCTAGCACAGATACGCAGTATTTT. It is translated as CASSLSSSTDTQYF. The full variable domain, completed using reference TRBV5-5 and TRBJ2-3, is DAGVTQSPTHLIKTRGQQVTLRCSPISGHKSVSWYQQVLGQGPQFIFQYYEKEERGRGNFPDRFSARQFPNYSSELNVNALLLGDSALYLCASSLSSSTDTQYFGPGTRLTVL.

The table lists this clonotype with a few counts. CDR3 nucleotide sequence: TGTGCCAGCAGCTTACTCGCAGCCCCGGGGGGAGGCCAGTACTTC. This encodes CASSLLAAPGGGQYF. V and J are TRBV7-2 and TRBJ2-5; 7 bases line up with TRBD2. The germline V gene has CDR1 SGHTA and CDR2 FQGNSA. V was pared by 2 bases and J by 10 bases, with 13 bases of the junction left unmatched. The CDR3 contains 15 residues.

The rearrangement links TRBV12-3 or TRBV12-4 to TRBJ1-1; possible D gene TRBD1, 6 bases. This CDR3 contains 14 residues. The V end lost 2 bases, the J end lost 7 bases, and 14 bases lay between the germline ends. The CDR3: CASSLSGQPNEAFF. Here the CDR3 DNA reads TGTGCCAGCAGTTTATCAGGACAGCCAAATGAAGCTTTCTTT.

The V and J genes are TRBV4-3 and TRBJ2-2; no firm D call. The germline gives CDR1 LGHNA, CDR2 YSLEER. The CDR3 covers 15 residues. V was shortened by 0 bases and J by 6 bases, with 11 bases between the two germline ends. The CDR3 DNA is TGCGCCAGCAGCCAAGACCCTAGTGCCGCCGGGGAGCTGTTTTTT. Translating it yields CASSQDPSAAGELFF.

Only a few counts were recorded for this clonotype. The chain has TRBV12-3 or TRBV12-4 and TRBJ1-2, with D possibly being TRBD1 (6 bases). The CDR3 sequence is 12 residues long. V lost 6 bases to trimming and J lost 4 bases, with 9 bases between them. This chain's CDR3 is CASRGTSYGYTF. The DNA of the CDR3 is TGTGCCAGCAGGGGGACAAGCTATGGCTACACCTTC.

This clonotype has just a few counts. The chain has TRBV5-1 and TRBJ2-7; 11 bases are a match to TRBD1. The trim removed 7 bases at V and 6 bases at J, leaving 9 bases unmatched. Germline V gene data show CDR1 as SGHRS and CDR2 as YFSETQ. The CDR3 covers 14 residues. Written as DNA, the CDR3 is TGCGCCAGCGCTTCCCTAGGGACAGGGGGCGAGCAGTACTTC. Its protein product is CASASLGTGGEQYF.

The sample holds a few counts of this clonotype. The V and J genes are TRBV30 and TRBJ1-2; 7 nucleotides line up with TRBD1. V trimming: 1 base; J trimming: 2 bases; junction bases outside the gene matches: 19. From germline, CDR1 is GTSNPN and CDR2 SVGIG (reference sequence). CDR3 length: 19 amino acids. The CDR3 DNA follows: TGTGCCTGGAGTGAGAAGGACCTCCCCGACAGGGAACGAAACTATGGCTACACCTTC. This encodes CAWSEKDLPDRERNYGYTF.

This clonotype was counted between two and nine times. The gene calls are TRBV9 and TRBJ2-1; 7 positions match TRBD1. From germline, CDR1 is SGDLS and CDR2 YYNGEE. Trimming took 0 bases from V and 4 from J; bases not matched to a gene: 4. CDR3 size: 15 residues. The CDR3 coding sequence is TGTGCCAGCAGCGTAGTGGGACAGTCGTACAATGAGCAGTTCTTC. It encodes CASSVVGQSYNEQFF. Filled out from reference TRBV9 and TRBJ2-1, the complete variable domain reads DSGVTQTPKHLITATGQRVTLRCSPRSGDLSVYWYQQSLDQGLQFLIQYYNGEERAKGNILERFSAQQFPDLHSELNLSSLELGDSALYFCASSVVGQSYNEQFFGPGTRLTVL.

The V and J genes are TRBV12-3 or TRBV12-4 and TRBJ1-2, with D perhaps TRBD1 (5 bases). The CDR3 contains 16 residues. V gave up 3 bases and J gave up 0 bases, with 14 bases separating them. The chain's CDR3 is CASSFLGPRANYGYTF. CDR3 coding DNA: TGTGCCAGCAGTTTCCTCGGACCCAGGGCTAACTATGGCTACACCTTC.

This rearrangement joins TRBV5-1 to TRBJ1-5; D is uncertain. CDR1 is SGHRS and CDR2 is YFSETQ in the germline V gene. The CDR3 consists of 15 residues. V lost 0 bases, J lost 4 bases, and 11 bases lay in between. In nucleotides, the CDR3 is TGCGCCAGCAGCTTGGACGGCGGTTATAATCAGCCCCAGCATTTT. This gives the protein CASSLDGGYNQPQHF.

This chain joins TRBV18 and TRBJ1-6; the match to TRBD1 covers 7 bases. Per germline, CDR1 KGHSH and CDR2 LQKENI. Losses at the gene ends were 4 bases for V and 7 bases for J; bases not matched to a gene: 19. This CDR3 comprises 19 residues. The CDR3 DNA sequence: TGTGCCAGCTCACTTTCATTGGGTTTTGGCGGGACAGAGAATTCACCCCTCCACTTT. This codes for CASSLSLGFGGTENSPLHF.

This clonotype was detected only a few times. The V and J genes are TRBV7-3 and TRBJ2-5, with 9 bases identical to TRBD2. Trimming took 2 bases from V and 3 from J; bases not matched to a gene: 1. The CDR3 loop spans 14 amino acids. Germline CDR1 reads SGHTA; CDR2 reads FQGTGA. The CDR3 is CASSLGTSKETQYF. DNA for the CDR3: TGTGCCAGCAGCTTAGGGACTAGCAAAGAGACCCAGTACTTC.

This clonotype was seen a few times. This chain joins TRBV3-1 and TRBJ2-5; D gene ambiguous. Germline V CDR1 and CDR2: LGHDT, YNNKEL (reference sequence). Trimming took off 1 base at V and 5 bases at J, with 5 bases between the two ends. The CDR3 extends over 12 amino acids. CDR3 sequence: CASSQVLETQYF. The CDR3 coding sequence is TGTGCCAGCAGCCAAGTGCTCGAGACCCAGTACTTC.

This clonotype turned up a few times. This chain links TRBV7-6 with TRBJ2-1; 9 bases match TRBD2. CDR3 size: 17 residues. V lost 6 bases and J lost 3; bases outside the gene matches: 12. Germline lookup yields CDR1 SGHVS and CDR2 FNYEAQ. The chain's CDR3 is CASSPRESGRYYNEQFF. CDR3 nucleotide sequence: TGTGCCAGCAGTCCGCGTGAAAGCGGGAGGTACTACAATGAGCAGTTCTTC.

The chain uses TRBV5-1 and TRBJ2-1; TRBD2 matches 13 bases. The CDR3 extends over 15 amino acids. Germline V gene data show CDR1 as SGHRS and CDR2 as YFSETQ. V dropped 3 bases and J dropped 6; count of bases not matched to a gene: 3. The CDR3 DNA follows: TGCGCCAGCAGCTGGACTAGCGGGAGTCGCAATGAGCAGTTCTTC. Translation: CASSWTSGSRNEQFF.

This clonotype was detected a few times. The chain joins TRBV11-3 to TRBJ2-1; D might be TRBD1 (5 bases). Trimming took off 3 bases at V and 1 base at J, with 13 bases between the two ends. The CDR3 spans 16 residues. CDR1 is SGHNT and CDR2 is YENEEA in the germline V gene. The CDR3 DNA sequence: TGTGCCAGCAGCTTCCCCGGGCAGGGATCCTACAATGAGCAGTTCTTC. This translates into CASSFPGQGSYNEQFF. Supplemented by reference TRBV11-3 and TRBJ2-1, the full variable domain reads EAGVVQSPRYKIIEKKQPVAFWCNPISGHNTLYWYLQNLGQGPELLIRYENEEAVDDSQLPKDRFSAERLKGVDSTLKIQPAELGDSAVYLCASSFPGQGSYNEQFFGPGTRLTVL.

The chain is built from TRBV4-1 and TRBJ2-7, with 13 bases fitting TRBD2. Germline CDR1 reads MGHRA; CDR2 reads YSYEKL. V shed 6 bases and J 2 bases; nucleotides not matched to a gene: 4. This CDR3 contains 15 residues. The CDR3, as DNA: TGCGCCAGCAGGCATGGACTAGCGGGGGCCTACGAGCAGTACTTC. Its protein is CASRHGLAGAYEQYF.

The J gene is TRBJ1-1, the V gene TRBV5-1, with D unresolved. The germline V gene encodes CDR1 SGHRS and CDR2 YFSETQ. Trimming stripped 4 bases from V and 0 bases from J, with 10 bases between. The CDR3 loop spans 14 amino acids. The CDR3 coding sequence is TGCGCCAGCAGCGACGGACTTATGAACACTGAAGCTTTCTTT. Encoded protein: CASSDGLMNTEAFF.

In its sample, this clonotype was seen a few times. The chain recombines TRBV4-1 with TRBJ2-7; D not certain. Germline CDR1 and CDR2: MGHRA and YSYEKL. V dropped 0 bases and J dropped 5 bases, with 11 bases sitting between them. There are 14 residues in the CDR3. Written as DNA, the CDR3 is TGCGCCAGCAGCCAAGATCGGTTCGGACACGAGCAGTACTTC. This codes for CASSQDRFGHEQYF.

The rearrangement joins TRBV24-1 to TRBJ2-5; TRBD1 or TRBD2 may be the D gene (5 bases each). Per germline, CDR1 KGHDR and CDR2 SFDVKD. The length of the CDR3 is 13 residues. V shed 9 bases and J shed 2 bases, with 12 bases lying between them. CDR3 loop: CATRGRFQETQYF. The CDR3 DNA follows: TGTGCCACCCGGGGCCGGTTTCAAGAGACCCAGTACTTC.

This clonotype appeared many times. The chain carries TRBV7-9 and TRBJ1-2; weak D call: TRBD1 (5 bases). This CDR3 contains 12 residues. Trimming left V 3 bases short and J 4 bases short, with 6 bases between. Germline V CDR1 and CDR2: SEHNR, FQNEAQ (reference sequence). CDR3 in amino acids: CASSFDSYGYTF. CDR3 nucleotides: TGTGCCAGCAGCTTCGACAGCTATGGCTACACCTTC.

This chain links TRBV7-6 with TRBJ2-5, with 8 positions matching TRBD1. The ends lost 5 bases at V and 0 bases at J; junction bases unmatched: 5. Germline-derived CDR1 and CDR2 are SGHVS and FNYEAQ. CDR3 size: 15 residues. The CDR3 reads CASSLGQEDQETQYF. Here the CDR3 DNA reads TGTGCCAGCAGCCTGGGACAGGAGGACCAAGAGACCCAGTACTTC.